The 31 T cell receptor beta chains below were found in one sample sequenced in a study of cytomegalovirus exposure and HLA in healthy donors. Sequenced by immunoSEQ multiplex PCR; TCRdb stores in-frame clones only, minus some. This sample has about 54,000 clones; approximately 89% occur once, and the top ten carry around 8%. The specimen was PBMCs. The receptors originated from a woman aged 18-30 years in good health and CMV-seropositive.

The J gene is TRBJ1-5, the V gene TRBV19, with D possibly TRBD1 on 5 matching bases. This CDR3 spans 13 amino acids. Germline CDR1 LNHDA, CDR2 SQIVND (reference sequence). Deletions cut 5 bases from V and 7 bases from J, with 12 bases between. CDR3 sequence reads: CASSGAQGQPQHF. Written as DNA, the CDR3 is TGTGCCAGTAGTGGGGCCCAGGGCCAGCCCCAGCATTTT.

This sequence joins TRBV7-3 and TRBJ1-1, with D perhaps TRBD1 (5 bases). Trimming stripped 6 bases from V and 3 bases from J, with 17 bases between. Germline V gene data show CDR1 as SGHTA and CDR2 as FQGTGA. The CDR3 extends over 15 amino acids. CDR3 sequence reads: CASSPTGIQDTEAFF. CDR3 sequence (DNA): TGTGCCAGCAGTCCTACAGGAATCCAGGACACTGAAGCTTTCTTT.

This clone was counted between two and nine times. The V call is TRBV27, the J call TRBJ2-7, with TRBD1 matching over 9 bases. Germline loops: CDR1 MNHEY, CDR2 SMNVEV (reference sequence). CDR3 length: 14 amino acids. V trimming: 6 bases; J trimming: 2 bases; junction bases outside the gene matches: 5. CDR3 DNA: TGTGCCAGCAGGGAGGACAGGGGAGCCTACGAGCAGTACTTC. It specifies CASREDRGAYEQYF.

CDR3 sequence: CASSHPRSSNEQFF. As DNA, the CDR3 is TGTGCCAGCAGCCATCCGAGGTCTAGCAATGAGCAGTTCTTC. The chain has TRBV4-2 and TRBJ2-1; D remains ambiguous. This CDR3 spans 14 amino acids. The V end lost 3 bases, the J end lost 6 bases, and 12 bases lay between the germline ends. CDR1 LGHNA and CDR2 YNFKEQ come from the germline V gene.

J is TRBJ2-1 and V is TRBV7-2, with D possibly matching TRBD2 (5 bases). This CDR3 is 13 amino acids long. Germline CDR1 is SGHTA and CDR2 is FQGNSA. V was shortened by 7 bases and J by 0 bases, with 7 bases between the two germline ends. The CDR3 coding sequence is TGTGCCAGCACCAGCGGCTCCTACAATGAGCAGTTCTTC. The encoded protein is CASTSGSYNEQFF.

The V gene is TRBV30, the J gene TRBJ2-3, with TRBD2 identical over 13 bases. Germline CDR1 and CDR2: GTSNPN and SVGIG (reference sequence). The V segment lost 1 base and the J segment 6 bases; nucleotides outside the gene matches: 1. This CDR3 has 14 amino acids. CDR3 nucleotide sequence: TGTGCCTGGAGTGGGACTAGCGGGGGTGATACGCAGTATTTT. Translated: CAWSGTSGGDTQYF.

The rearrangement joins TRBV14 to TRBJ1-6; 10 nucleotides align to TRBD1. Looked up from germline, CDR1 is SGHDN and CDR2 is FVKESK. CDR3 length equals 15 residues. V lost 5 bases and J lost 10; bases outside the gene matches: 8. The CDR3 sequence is CASSVRQGARSPLHF. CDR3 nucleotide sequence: TGTGCCAGCAGCGTAAGACAGGGGGCTCGCTCACCCCTCCACTTT.

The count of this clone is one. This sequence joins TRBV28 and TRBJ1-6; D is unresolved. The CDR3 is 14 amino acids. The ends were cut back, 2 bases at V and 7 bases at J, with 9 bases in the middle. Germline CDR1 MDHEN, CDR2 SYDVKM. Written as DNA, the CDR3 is TGTGCCAGCAGTTTACGGGAATACAATTCACCCCTCCACTTT. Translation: CASSLREYNSPLHF.

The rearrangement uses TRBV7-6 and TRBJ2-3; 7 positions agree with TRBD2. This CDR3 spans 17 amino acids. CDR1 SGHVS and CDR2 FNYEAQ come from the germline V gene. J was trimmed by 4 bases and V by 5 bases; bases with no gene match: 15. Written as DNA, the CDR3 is TGTGCCAGCAGCCATAACACGGGGGGTACAGGCGCAGATACGCAGTATTTT. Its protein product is CASSHNTGGTGADTQYF.

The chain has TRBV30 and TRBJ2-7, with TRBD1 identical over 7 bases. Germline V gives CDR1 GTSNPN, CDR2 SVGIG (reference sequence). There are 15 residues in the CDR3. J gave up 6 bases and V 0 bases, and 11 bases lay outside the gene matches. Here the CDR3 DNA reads TGTGCCTGGAGTGTAACATCCTTGGACAGGTCCGAGCAGTACTTC. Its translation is CAWSVTSLDRSEQYF.

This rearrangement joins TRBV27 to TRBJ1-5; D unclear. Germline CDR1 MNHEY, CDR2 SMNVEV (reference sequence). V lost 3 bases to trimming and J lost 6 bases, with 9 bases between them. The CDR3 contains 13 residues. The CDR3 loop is CASSLGGSQPQHF. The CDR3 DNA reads TGTGCCAGCAGTTTGGGAGGGAGTCAGCCCCAGCATTTT.

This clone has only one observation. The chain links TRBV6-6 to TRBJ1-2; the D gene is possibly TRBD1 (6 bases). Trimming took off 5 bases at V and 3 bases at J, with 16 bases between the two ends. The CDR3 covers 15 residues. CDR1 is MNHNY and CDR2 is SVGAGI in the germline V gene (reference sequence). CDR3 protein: CASSPGDGNYYGYTF. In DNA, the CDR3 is TGTGCCAGCAGTCCAGGGGACGGAAACTACTATGGCTACACCTTC.

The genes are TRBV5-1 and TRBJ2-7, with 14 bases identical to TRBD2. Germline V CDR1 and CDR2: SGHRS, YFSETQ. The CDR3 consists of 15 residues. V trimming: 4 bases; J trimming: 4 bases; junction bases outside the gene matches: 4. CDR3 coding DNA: TGCGCCAGCAGCGTGGGACTAGCGGGGGATTACGAGCAGTACTTC. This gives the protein CASSVGLAGDYEQYF.

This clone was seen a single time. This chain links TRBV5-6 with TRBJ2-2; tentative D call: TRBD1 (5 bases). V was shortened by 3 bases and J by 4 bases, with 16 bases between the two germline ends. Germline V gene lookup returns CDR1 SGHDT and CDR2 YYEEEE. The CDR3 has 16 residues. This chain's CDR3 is CASSSYTYDSTGELFF. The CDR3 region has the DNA TGTGCCAGCAGCTCCTACACCTATGACAGCACCGGGGAGCTGTTTTTT.

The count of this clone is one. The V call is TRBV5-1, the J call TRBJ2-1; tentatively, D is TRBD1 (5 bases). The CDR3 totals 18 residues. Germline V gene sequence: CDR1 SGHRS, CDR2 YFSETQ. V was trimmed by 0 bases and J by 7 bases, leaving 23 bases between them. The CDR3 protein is CASSLDPIGVKGKNEQFF. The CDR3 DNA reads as TGCGCCAGCAGCTTGGACCCTATAGGGGTAAAGGGTAAGAATGAGCAGTTCTTC.

The CDR3 DNA is TGCGCCAGCAGCTTGGCCGCAGGGTCCCCAATGAATTCACCCCTCCACTTT. It codes for CASSLAAGSPMNSPLHF. This chain connects TRBV5-1 to TRBJ1-6; D perhaps matches TRBD1 (5 bases). With 0 bases removed from V and 7 bases from J, the gap between germline ends came to 17 bases. The CDR3 is made up of 17 amino acids. Looked up from germline, CDR1 is SGHRS and CDR2 is YFSETQ.

The CDR3 DNA reads TGTGCCAGCAGCCTGGGGGGGGATCAGCCCCAGCATTTT. Protein product: CASSLGGDQPQHF. The V and J genes are TRBV14 and TRBJ1-5, with D possibly being TRBD1 (5 bases). The V and J ends lost 4 bases and 5 bases respectively, with 9 bases between them. The CDR3 is made up of 13 amino acids. Germline CDR1 and CDR2: SGHDN and FVKESK.

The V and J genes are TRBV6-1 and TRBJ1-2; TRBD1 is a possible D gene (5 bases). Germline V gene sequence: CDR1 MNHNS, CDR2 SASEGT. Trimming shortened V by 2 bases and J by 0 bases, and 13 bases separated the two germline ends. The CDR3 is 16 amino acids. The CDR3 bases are TGTGCCAGCAGTGAAATCGGCGGGGACGCTAACTATGGCTACACCTTC. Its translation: CASSEIGGDANYGYTF.

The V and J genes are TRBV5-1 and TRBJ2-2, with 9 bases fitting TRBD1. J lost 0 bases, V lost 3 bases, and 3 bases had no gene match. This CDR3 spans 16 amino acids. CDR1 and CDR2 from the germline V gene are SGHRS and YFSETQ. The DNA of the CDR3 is TGCGCCAGCAGCTGGACAGGGGAATCGAACACCGGGGAGCTGTTTTTT. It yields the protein CASSWTGESNTGELFF.

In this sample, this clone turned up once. The CDR3 protein is CSVSRPTGGANTGELFF. CDR3 bases: TGCAGCGTGTCAAGACCGACAGGGGGTGCTAACACCGGGGAGCTGTTTTTT. The J gene is TRBJ2-2, the V gene TRBV29-1; the match to TRBD1 covers 9 bases. Germline V gene sequence: CDR1 SQVTM, CDR2 ANQGSEA. The CDR3 has 17 amino acids. Losses at the gene ends were 6 bases for V and 2 bases for J; bases not matched to a gene: 13.

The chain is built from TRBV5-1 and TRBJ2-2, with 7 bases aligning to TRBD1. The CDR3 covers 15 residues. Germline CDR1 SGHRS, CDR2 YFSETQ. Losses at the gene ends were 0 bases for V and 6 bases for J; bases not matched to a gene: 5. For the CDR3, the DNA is TGCGCCAGCAGCTTGGAAGGGGGCGGGTCCGGGGAGCTGTTTTTT. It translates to CASSLEGGGSGELFF.

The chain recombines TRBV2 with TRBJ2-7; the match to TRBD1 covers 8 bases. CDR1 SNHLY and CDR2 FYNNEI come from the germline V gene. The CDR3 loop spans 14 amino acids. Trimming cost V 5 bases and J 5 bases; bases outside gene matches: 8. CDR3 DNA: TGTGCCAGCAGTCCCCGGACAGGGTACAACGAGCAGTACTTC. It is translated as CASSPRTGYNEQYF.

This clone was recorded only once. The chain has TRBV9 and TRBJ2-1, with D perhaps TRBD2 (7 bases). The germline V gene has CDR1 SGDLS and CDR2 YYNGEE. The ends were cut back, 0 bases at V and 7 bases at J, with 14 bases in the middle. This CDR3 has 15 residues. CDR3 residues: CASSVEGGTLNEQFF. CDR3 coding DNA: TGTGCCAGCAGCGTAGAGGGGGGGACACTGAATGAGCAGTTCTTC.

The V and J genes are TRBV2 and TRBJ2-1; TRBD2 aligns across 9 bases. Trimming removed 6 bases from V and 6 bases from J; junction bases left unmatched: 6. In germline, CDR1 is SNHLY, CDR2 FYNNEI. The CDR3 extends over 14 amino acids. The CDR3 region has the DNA TGTGCCAGCAGGGGACTAGCATATAGCAATGAGCAGTTCTTC. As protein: CASRGLAYSNEQFF.

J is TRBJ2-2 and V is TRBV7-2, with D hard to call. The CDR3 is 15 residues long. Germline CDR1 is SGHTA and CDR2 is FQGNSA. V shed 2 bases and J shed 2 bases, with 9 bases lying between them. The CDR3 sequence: CASSLSQLNTGELFF. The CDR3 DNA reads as TGTGCCAGCAGCTTATCACAACTAAACACCGGGGAGCTGTTTTTT.

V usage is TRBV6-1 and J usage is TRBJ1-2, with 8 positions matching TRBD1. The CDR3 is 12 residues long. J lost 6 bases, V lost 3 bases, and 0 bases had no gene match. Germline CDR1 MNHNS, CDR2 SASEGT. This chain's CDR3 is CASSDRGHGYTF. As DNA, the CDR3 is TGTGCCAGCAGTGACAGGGGGCATGGCTACACCTTC.

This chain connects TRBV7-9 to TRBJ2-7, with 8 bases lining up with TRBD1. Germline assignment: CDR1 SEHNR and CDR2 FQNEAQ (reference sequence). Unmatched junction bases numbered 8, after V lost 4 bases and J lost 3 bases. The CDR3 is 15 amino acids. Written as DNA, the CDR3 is TGTGCCAGCAGCTCCACCCCAACAGGGGGCTACGAGCAGTACTTC. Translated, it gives CASSSTPTGGYEQYF. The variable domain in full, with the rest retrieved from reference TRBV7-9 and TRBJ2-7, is DTGVSQNPRHKITKRGQNVTFRCDPISEHNRLYWYRQTLGQGPEFLTYFQNEAQLEKSRLLSDRFSAERPKGSFSTLEIQRTEQGDSAMYLCASSSTPTGGYEQYFGPGTRLTVT.

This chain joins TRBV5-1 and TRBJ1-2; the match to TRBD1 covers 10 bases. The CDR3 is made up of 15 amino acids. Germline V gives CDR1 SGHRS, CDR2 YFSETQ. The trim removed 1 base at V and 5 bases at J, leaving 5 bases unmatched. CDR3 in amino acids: CASSLPGQGTYGYTF. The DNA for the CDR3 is TGCGCCAGCAGCTTGCCGGGACAGGGGACATATGGCTACACCTTC.

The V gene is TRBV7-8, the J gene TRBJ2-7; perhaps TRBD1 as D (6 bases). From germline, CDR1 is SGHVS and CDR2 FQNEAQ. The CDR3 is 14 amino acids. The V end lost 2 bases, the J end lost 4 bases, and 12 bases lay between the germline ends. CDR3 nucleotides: TGTGCCAGCAGCTTAACTGGGACAACATACGAGCAGTACTTC. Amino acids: CASSLTGTTYEQYF.

The CDR3, as DNA: TGTGCCAGCTCACTAGTCTTTGCGGGGGATCGCGGCGATACGCAGTATTTT. The encoded protein is CASSLVFAGDRGDTQYF. The chain employs TRBV18 and TRBJ2-3, with 7 bases fitting TRBD2. V lost 4 bases, J lost 6 bases, and 16 bases stayed unmatched. The CDR3 loop spans 17 amino acids. Germline-derived CDR1 and CDR2 are KGHSH and LQKENI.

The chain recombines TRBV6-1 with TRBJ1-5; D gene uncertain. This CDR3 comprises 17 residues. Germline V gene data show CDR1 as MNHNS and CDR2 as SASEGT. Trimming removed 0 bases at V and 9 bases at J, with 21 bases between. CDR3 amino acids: CASSEASTNDGRMPQHF. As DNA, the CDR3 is TGTGCCAGCAGTGAAGCATCGACAAATGATGGGAGGATGCCCCAGCATTTT.